Following are 19 T cell receptor beta chains from one sample sequenced in a study of CD8+CD57+ T cells in acquired aplastic anemia. Before being chosen for sequencing, patients had shown CD8+CD57+ cell expansion by flow cytometry. The study profiled TCR beta VDJ and CDR3 using genomic DNA as template. TCRdb recomputed calls from the reads with MiXCR, one row per CDR3 protein. Of 150,000 to 200,000 distinct CDR3 sequences in the sample, around half were seen once. Sequencing was performed on sorted CD4+, CD8+, or CD8+CD57+ T cells (not recorded which) from PBMCs. These receptors all stem from a human donor with aplastic anemia.

The chain couples TRBV25-1 to TRBJ2-1; TRBD1 is a possible D gene (5 bases). The CDR3 contains 17 residues. V lost 7 bases to trimming and J lost 9 bases, with 28 bases between them. Looked up from germline, CDR1 is MGHDK and CDR2 is SYGVNS. CDR3 coding DNA: TGTGCCAGCAACCCTGGACAAGGACCTGCAAGAGTCGGTGAGCAGTTCTTC. The encoded protein is CASNPGQGPARVGEQFF.

In its sample, this clonotype was seen many times. The chain is built from TRBV7-9 and TRBJ1-6; 7 bases align to TRBD1. The CDR3 has 15 residues. V was clipped by 1 base and J by 10 bases; unmatched bases: 7. Looked up from germline, CDR1 is SEHNR and CDR2 is FQNEAQ (reference sequence). Here the CDR3 DNA reads TGTGCCAGCAGCTTAGGGAAGGGGGCATGGTCACCCCTCCACTTT. Its protein product is CASSLGKGAWSPLHF. The whole variable domain, filled in from reference TRBV7-9 and TRBJ1-6, reads DTGVSQNPRHKITKRGQNVTFRCDPISEHNRLYWYRQTLGQGPEFLTYFQNEAQLEKSRLLSDRFSAERPKGSFSTLEIQRTEQGDSAMYLCASSLGKGAWSPLHFGNGTRLTVT.

This chain joins TRBV20-1 and TRBJ1-1; D remains unclear. The CDR3 spans 13 residues. Germline lookup yields CDR1 DFQATT and CDR2 SNEGSKA (reference sequence). V lost 5 bases and J 4 bases, leaving 14 bases between the germline ends. CDR3: CSAGAGKSTEAFF. The CDR3 region has the DNA TGCAGTGCTGGTGCCGGAAAGAGCACTGAAGCTTTCTTT.

This clonotype appeared many times. The J gene is TRBJ1-3, the V gene TRBV7-9, with D perhaps matching TRBD1 (6 bases). The CDR3 covers 14 residues. Germline V lookup: CDR1 SEHNR, CDR2 FQNEAQ (reference sequence). V lost 5 bases and J 3 bases, leaving 11 bases between the germline ends. CDR3 sequence reads: CASSQGTSGNTIYF. The CDR3 coding sequence is TGTGCCAGCAGCCAAGGGACAAGTGGAAACACCATATATTTT.

The genes are TRBV15 and TRBJ2-7, with 9 bases that match TRBD1. V dropped 0 bases and J dropped 2; count of bases not matched to a gene: 2. From germline, CDR1 is LNHNV and CDR2 YYDKDF (reference sequence). The CDR3 is made up of 15 amino acids. CDR3 loop: CATSREGTGTYEQYF. The DNA of the CDR3 is TGTGCCACCAGCAGAGAAGGGACAGGGACCTACGAGCAGTACTTC.

This clonotype was seen repeatedly, ten times or more. This chain connects TRBV4-2 to TRBJ2-7; tentative D call: TRBD2 (5 bases). Germline V lookup: CDR1 LGHNA, CDR2 YNFKEQ. The V and J ends lost 1 base and 0 bases respectively, with 10 bases between them. This CDR3 is 15 amino acids long. The DNA for the CDR3 is TGTGCCAGCAGCCAAGTGGACTCCGACTCCTACGAGCAGTACTTC. It encodes CASSQVDSDSYEQYF.

This clonotype was counted ten times or more. This rearrangement joins TRBV9 to TRBJ2-7, with 11 bases lining up with TRBD1. The V and J ends lost 0 bases and 3 bases, in that order; junction bases with no gene match: 11. The CDR3 spans 18 residues. Germline V gene data show CDR1 as SGDLS and CDR2 as YYNGEE. For the CDR3, the DNA is TGTGCCAGCAGCGTAGGGACAGGGGGCGCGGAGGCTCTCTACGAGCAGTACTTC. Its protein product is CASSVGTGGAEALYEQYF.

This clonotype was found many times. The chain uses TRBV4-1 and TRBJ1-2; TRBD1 is a possible D gene (6 bases). Between the trimmed V and J ends, which lost 1 base and 0 bases, there was a span of 9 bases. CDR3 size: 15 residues. The germline V gene encodes CDR1 MGHRA and CDR2 YSYEKL. The CDR3 loop is CASSQGTASNYGYTF. The CDR3 DNA follows: TGCGCCAGCAGCCAAGGGACAGCTTCTAACTATGGCTACACCTTC.

J is TRBJ2-1 and V is TRBV7-9; TRBD2 is a possible D gene (5 bases). The CDR3 has 13 amino acids. Germline V gives CDR1 SEHNR, CDR2 FQNEAQ (reference sequence). V was clipped by 5 bases and J by 6 bases, with 11 bases between them. CDR3 protein: CASSGSGPNEQFF. The CDR3 DNA follows: TGTGCCAGCAGCGGAAGCGGTCCCAATGAGCAGTTCTTC.

This clonotype was counted between two and nine times. J is TRBJ1-4 and V is TRBV10-3; D uncertain. Trimming took off 2 bases at V and 8 bases at J, with 9 bases between the two ends. The CDR3 runs 13 residues. CDR1 is ENHRY, CDR2 SYGVKD, per germline. In DNA, the CDR3 is TGTGCCATCAGTGAGATGCAGGAAGAAAAACTGTTTTTT. Its protein is CAISEMQEEKLFF.

Of note for this clonotype: Since a much larger clone is just one base distant, this may be a read error. The chain employs TRBV5-4 and TRBJ1-1; D not certain. This CDR3 is built from 14 residues. Germline V gives CDR1 SGHNT, CDR2 YYREEE (reference sequence). The CDR3 here is CASSLGRGQAEALF. DNA of the CDR3: TGTGCCAGCAGCTTGGGGCGGGGTCAAGCTGAAGCTCTCTTT.

Points on this clonotype: Given a much more abundant clone one base away, this may be a read error. The chain joins TRBV5-4 to TRBJ1-1, with 11 bases lining up with TRBD1. Germline V lookup: CDR1 SGHNT, CDR2 YYREEE (reference sequence). This CDR3 is 15 amino acids long. CDR3 sequence: CASQLARTGGTDAFF. The DNA of the CDR3 is TGTGCCAGCCAGTTAGCTAGGACAGGGGGCACTGACGCTTTCTTT.

The genes are TRBV29-1 and TRBJ2-5; TRBD1 matches at 8 bases. This CDR3 has 14 residues. The V gene end was trimmed by 7 bases and the J gene end by 2 bases; junction bases not matched to a gene: 9. Germline V lookup: CDR1 SQVTM, CDR2 ANQGSEA. In nucleotides, the CDR3 is TGCAGCGCGAGACCGGGACAGGCACAAGAGACCCAGTACTTC. Amino acid sequence: CSARPGQAQETQYF.

The V call is TRBV24-1, the J call TRBJ1-2; weak D call: TRBD1 (6 bases). This CDR3 is built from 13 residues. CDR1 KGHDR and CDR2 SFDVKD come from the germline V gene. The V end was cut by 5 bases, the J end by 6 bases, with 12 bases between. The CDR3: CATSANRDHGYTF. The CDR3 coding sequence is TGTGCCACCAGTGCCAACAGGGATCATGGCTACACCTTC.

A word on this clonotype: This may be a read error, as it is one base from a much larger clone. The V call is TRBV30, the J call TRBJ2-1, with 10 bases lining up with TRBD2. The CDR3 has 16 residues. Germline V gene sequence: CDR1 GTSNPN, CDR2 SVGIG (reference sequence). The V gene end was trimmed by 8 bases and the J gene end by 9 bases; junction bases not matched to a gene: 19. CDR3: CASHCSGSGRDSEQFF. CDR3 DNA sequence: TGTGCCAGCCATTGTTCCGGGAGCGGGAGGGATAGTGAGCAGTTCTTC.

Regarding this clonotype: One junction end disagrees with the germline gene, perhaps due to a read error. The chain has TRBV9 and TRBJ2-3; D is undetermined. CDR3 length: 11 amino acids. From germline, CDR1 is SGDLS and CDR2 YYNGEE. The CDR3 region is CACSVADTQYF. In DNA form, the CDR3 reads TGTGCCTGCAGTGTAGCAGATACGCAGTATTTT.

There are many counts of this clonotype. The CDR3 sequence: CSASPGTGYQPQHF. CDR3 nucleotide sequence: TGCAGTGCTAGCCCCGGGACAGGGTATCAGCCCCAGCATTTT. V gene TRBV20-1 combines with J gene TRBJ1-5; the match to TRBD1 covers 9 bases. The CDR3 is 14 amino acids. CDR1 and CDR2 (germline): DFQATT, SNEGSKA (reference sequence). The V segment lost 3 bases and the J segment 5 bases; nucleotides outside the gene matches: 5.

The V gene is TRBV7-3, the J gene TRBJ1-2; 7 positions match TRBD1. Germline V gene lookup returns CDR1 SGHTA and CDR2 FQGTGA. The CDR3 sequence is 16 residues long. Unmatched junction bases numbered 12, after V lost 8 bases and J lost 0 bases. CDR3 sequence: CASCSQGLLPNYGYTF. In nucleotides, the CDR3 is TGTGCCAGCTGCTCACAGGGGTTGCTGCCTAACTATGGCTACACCTTC.

This chain joins TRBV24-1 and TRBJ2-7, with 7 bases matching TRBD2. The ends lost 4 bases at V and 0 bases at J; junction bases unmatched: 20. Per the germline V gene, CDR1 is KGHDR and CDR2 is SFDVKD. This CDR3 is built from 20 residues. CDR3 nucleotides: TGTGCCACCAGTGACCTTATTAGTAGCGGGTTATCCCCAACCTCCTACGAGCAGTACTTC. Encoded protein: CATSDLISSGLSPTSYEQYF.